The 15 T cell receptor beta chains given below trace back to one sample, sequenced in a study of T cell changes during pregnancy in multiple sclerosis (dated by TCRdb to about 2019). Receptors were amplified or captured by the immunoSEQ multiplex PCR assay. TCRdb obtained this table from immuneACCESS and retained in-frame rearrangements with V and J assigned. These tables miss some clones; where compared with another copy, unresolved V genes account for less than half of the shortfall, and the remainder is unexplained. Counted in this sample were around 37,000 clones; 75% to 95% of them appeared once. The ten largest clones represent approximately 6.1% of the sample. The sequences come from CD8+ T cells from peripheral blood mononuclear cells, collected in the second trimester of pregnancy. These receptor sequences come from a female donor with multiple sclerosis, enrolled in a pregnancy study.

The chain has TRBV10-2 and TRBJ2-7; the match to TRBD2 covers 9 bases. Unmatched junction bases numbered 8, after V lost 7 bases and J lost 4 bases. CDR3 length: 14 residues. Germline CDR1 is WSHSY and CDR2 is SAAADI. The CDR3 is CASTEAGGRYEQYF. The DNA of the CDR3 is TGCGCCAGCACCGAAGCGGGAGGTCGGTACGAGCAGTACTTC.

The V call is TRBV7-6, the J call TRBJ2-1; D gene uncertain. Germline-derived CDR1 and CDR2 are SGHVS and FNYEAQ. This CDR3 comprises 11 residues. Trimming pared 5 bases from V and 10 bases from J, leaving 9 bases between. For the CDR3, the DNA is TGTGCCAGCAGCGACTCTAGGGAGCAGTTCTTC. Translated, it gives CASSDSREQFF.

Comments on this clone: The germline gene is not matched at one end of the junction; a read error may be the cause. The J gene is TRBJ2-2, the V gene TRBV5-5, with D possibly TRBD2 on 5 matching bases. The CDR3 has 15 amino acids. Germline CDR1 and CDR2: SGHKS and YYEKEE (reference sequence). The CDR3 region is CASSLYRDSTGELFF. CDR3 nucleotide sequence: TGCGCCAGCAGCCTCTATCGGGATAGCACCGGGGAGCTGTTTTTT.

This chain uses TRBV6-1 with TRBJ2-1, with 10 bases lining up with TRBD2. CDR3 length: 16 amino acids. The V gene end was trimmed by 3 bases and the J gene end by 4 bases; junction bases not matched to a gene: 6. Germline assignment: CDR1 MNHNS and CDR2 SASEGT. The CDR3 sequence: CASSDAGTSDYNEQFF. The CDR3 nucleotides read TGTGCCAGCAGTGATGCCGGGACTAGCGATTACAATGAGCAGTTCTTC.

The chain links TRBV6-5 to TRBJ2-1; 7 positions match TRBD2. Trimming cost V 0 bases and J 14 bases; bases outside gene matches: 7. Germline loops: CDR1 MNHEY, CDR2 SVGAGI. The CDR3 loop spans 13 amino acids. CDR3 sequence: CASSYSTGGWEFF. In DNA, the CDR3 is TGTGCCAGCAGTTACTCGACCGGGGGGTGGGAGTTCTTC.

The CDR3 DNA reads TGTGCCAGCAGCGTAGGGAGTATGAACACTGAAGCTTTCTTT. It specifies CASSVGSMNTEAFF. The rearrangement links TRBV9 to TRBJ1-1; D is undetermined. The CDR3 is 14 residues long. Germline V CDR1 and CDR2: SGDLS, YYNGEE. V was cut by 0 bases and J by 0 bases, with 6 bases left in between.

The genes are TRBV7-9 and TRBJ1-1; D is uncertain. This CDR3 contains 13 residues. V gave up 1 base and J gave up 7 bases, with 10 bases separating them. Germline V CDR1 and CDR2: SEHNR, FQNEAQ (reference sequence). This chain's CDR3 is CASSLDPPGEAFF. In DNA, the CDR3 is TGTGCCAGCAGCTTAGACCCCCCGGGTGAAGCTTTCTTT.

V is TRBV27 and J is TRBJ2-7; 7 bases are shared with TRBD2. CDR1 is MNHEY and CDR2 is SMNVEV in the germline V gene (reference sequence). V gave up 3 bases and J gave up 3 bases; unmatched junction bases: 5. This CDR3 is built from 14 residues. CDR3 nucleotide sequence: TGTGCCAGCAGTTTGGGCGGGGGAGTCTACGAGCAGTACTTC. It specifies CASSLGGGVYEQYF.

This CDR3 reads CASSEYPGTGVSYEQYF. As DNA, the CDR3 is TGTGCCAGCAGTGAATACCCCGGGACAGGGGTAAGCTACGAGCAGTACTTC. The rearrangement joins TRBV2 to TRBJ2-7, with 10 bases fitting TRBD1. Germline V gene lookup returns CDR1 SNHLY and CDR2 FYNNEI. This CDR3 is 17 amino acids long. Trimming removed 2 bases from V and 3 bases from J; junction bases left unmatched: 10.

The V gene is TRBV6-5, the J gene TRBJ1-4; D gene uncertain. V gave up 0 bases and J gave up 1 base, with 6 bases separating them. Germline CDR1 reads MNHEY; CDR2 reads SVGAGI. CDR3 length equals 15 residues. DNA of the CDR3: TGTGCCAGCAGTTACTCCGGGTTAACTAATGAAAAACTGTTTTTT. It is translated as CASSYSGLTNEKLFF.

The chain recombines TRBV5-3 with TRBJ1-1; a weak D match, TRBD1 (6 bases). TRBV5-3 is annotated as an ORF whose role is uncertain. The CDR3 has 20 amino acids. Trimming shortened V by 4 bases and J by 5 bases, and 33 bases separated the two germline ends. As DNA, the CDR3 is TGTGCCAGAAGCATTATTGGAACCCTGACCCATGGGGGCGCGAGGACTGAAGCTTTCTTT. This gives the protein CARSIIGTLTHGGARTEAFF.

This rearrangement joins TRBV29-1 to TRBJ1-2; maybe TRBD1 (5 bases). CDR3 length: 13 residues. Trimming took off 6 bases at V and 8 bases at J, with 19 bases between the two ends. From germline, CDR1 is SQVTM and CDR2 ANQGSEA. The CDR3 spells CSVADNQSSGYTF. CDR3 nucleotide sequence: TGCAGCGTGGCGGACAACCAGAGCTCGGGCTACACCTTC.

This clone was counted a few times. V gene TRBV2 combines with J gene TRBJ2-3, with TRBD1 matching 7 bases. The germline gives CDR1 SNHLY, CDR2 FYNNEI. Unmatched junction bases numbered 15, after V lost 7 bases and J lost 8 bases. The CDR3 covers 15 residues. This CDR3 is CASTPGTVAPGTQYF. The CDR3 coding sequence is TGTGCCAGCACCCCCGGGACAGTAGCACCTGGTACGCAGTATTTT.

The rearrangement links TRBV9 to TRBJ2-1; 11 bases fit TRBD2. The CDR3 totals 15 residues. V shed 6 bases and J 7 bases; nucleotides not matched to a gene: 9. Germline V gene sequence: CDR1 SGDLS, CDR2 YYNGEE. CDR3 DNA: TGTGCCAGCACGTATAGCGGGAGGGCCTTGAATGAGCAGTTCTTC. Translating gives CASTYSGRALNEQFF.

J is TRBJ2-2 and V is TRBV19, with D tentatively TRBD1 (6 bases). V lost 5 bases and J 4 bases, leaving 11 bases between the germline ends. From germline, CDR1 is LNHDA and CDR2 SQIVND (reference sequence). This CDR3 spans 14 amino acids. This chain's CDR3 is CASSPGTLTGELFF. CDR3 bases: TGTGCCAGTAGTCCCGGGACACTCACCGGGGAGCTGTTTTTT.